Here is one T cell receptor beta chain with its context. Its antigen target is currently unknown. No base quality information exists; no much larger clone differs at one position. The collaborating institutions used their own protocols to collect whole blood in K2EDTA tubes. For TCRbeta analysis, collaborator samples were shipped as frozen whole blood, as isolated PBMCs, or as DNA extracted from either sample type. TCRbeta CDR3 regions were amplified from genomic DNA using the immunoSEQ Assay, a bias-controlled multiplex PCR. The source study handled its data this way. The number of nucleated cells in each sample was estimated by amplification of reference gene primers within the assay. To quantify the absolute abundance of each unique TCRbeta CDR3 rearrangement, sequence reads were collapsed and filtered. For each sample, productive Simpson clonality was calculated as the square root of Simpson's diversity index over productive rearrangements. TCRdb obtained this table from immuneACCESS and retained in-frame rearrangements with V and J assigned. These tables miss some clones; where compared with another copy, unresolved V genes account for less than half of the shortfall, and the remainder is unexplained. That table gives V, J and clone size, and the DNA gave D and trimming. A total of about 160,000 clones appear in this sample, 81% of them only once. 8% to 13% of the sample rests with the top ten.

This record comes from a study of blood T cell repertoires in COVID-19 (dated by TCRdb to between 2020 and 2021). Context from the whole study: The collaborator samples originated in the United States, Italy and Spain and spanned the acute and convalescent phases of COVID-19. The prospective study material was composed of cDNA or gDNA derived from T cells, B-cell-depleted T cells, or PBMCs. A freely available public database, intended as a resource for researchers studying the immune response to SARS-CoV-2, is where the repertoires were released. Deeply sampled blood TCRbeta repertoires from subjects exposed to, actively infected with, or recovered from COVID-19 were included in the dataset. Samples were obtained from the ongoing ImmuneRACE study (first 160 participants) and from some 1,300 subjects provided by 6 global collaborators. The sample metadata nearly always contained a de-identified subject ID, COVID-19 status, age in years and sex. Where available, HLA class I and class II types were obtained from metadata supplied by the sample provider rather than from assay-based typing. What the research found in general, with its limitations: The quantity of clinical and demographic metadata differed by source and by participant and was supplied without curation.

The CDR3 runs 16 amino acids, cysteine and phenylalanine included. Just the 48-base CDR3 DNA is kept, in frame starting at base 1. CDR1 and CDR2 are read off the germline V gene as SGHDT and YYEEEE. Trimming accounts for 3 bases at V and 4 bases at J, while the number of junction bases matched to no gene is 6. What was sequenced was peripheral blood. The source of this sequence is a man aged 55 to 70 with active or convalescent COVID-19. The sequence links TRBV5-6 to TRBJ2-3; the central 12 bases match TRBD2. The sequence in DNA is TGTGCCAGCAGCTCACTAGCGGGAGGAGCCGCAGATACGCAGTATTTT. It is translated as CASSSLAGGAADTQYF.